This T cell receptor beta chain stems from a study of T cell responses to AZD1222 COVID-19 vaccine. Study-wide results and limits: Clonal diversity was possibly underestimated; the donors were predominantly white British and more often female. Spike-specific TCR breadth and depth went up after people got two AZD1222 doses. At 160-218 and 743-854, vaccine-associated CD4 TCRs were dominant, and they spanned spike.

Sequencing used immunoSEQ multiplex PCR; TCRdb keeps in-frame clones, though not all of them. The table has more than 110,000 clones, about 90% seen once. As for this clone: Its antigen is still unknown.

V lost 0 bases to trimming and J lost 3 bases, with 13 bases between them. The CDR3 length is 16 residues. Germline V lookup: CDR1 SGHRS, CDR2 YFSETQ. The origin of this receptor is an adult who received the AZD1222 COVID-19 vaccine. J is TRBJ2-1 and V is TRBV5-1; TRBD1 might be the D (7 bases). The sequences come from peripheral blood, collected 28 days after the second AZD1222 dose. CDR3 bases: TGCGCCAGCAGCTTGGTGGCAGGGGGAGGCTACAATGAGCAGTTCTTC. This translates into CASSLVAGGGYNEQFF.